This T cell receptor (beta chain) is drawn from a study of T cells in Graves' hyperthyroidism and ophthalmopathy. Overall study findings and caveats: In blood, most of the thyroid clonotypes expanded above 0.001 were also present.

RNA transcripts served as the template for amplifying TCR beta CDR3 regions. During a first-round RT-PCR of the TCR CDR3, the HTBI primer set was used. Each CDR3 protein gets one entry after TCRdb re-called the multiplex PCR reads with MiXCR. The sample holds roughly 500,000 distinct CDR3 sequences; roughly 46% are singletons and the top ten take roughly 19%. Any patient presenting with uncontrolled infection, other autoimmune disease, pregnancy or lactation was left out. Orbital computed tomography, thyroid ultrasound, serum thyroxine and TRAb, and clinical symptoms together informed the diagnoses. A remark on this clonotype: The antigen remains undetermined.

Germline V lookup: CDR1 SEHNR, CDR2 FQNEAQ (reference sequence). The CDR3 length is 16 residues. V dropped 3 bases and J dropped 3; count of bases not matched to a gene: 7. This chain uses TRBV7-9 with TRBJ2-5; 10 positions match TRBD2. This receptor was taken from an adult woman with Graves' disease, either hyperthyroidism or ophthalmopathy (not recorded which). The sample comprised peripheral blood or thyroid tissue (not recorded which). This CDR3 is CASSFPSGGWEETQYF. CDR3 nucleotide sequence: TGTGCCAGCAGCTTCCCTAGCGGGGGCTGGGAAGAGACCCAGTACTTC.